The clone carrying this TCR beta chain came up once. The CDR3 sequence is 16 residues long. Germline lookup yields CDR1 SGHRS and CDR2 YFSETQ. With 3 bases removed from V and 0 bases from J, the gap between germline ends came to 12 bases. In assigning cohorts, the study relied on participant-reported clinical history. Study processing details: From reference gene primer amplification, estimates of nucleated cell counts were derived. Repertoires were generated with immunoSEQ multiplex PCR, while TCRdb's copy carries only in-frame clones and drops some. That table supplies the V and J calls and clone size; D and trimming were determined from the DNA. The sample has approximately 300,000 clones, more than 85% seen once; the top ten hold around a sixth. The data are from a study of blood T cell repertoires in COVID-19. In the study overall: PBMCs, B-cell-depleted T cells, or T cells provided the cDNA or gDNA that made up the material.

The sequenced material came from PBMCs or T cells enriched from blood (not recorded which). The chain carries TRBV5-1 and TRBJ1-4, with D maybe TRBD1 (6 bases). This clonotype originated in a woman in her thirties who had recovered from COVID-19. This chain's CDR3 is CASSSGQTTTNEKLFF. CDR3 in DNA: TGCGCCAGCAGCTCTGGACAGACTACAACTAATGAAAAACTGTTTTTT.